This TCR beta chain was recovered during a study of PD-L1 blockade in urothelial cancer. The method was immunoSEQ multiplex PCR; TCRdb's version includes in-frame clones alone and lacks a portion of them. The profile shows roughly 67,000 clones, around 86% of them singletons. V was trimmed by 0 bases and J by 10 bases, leaving 7 bases between them. The CDR3 is made up of 11 amino acids. Germline values: CDR1 GTSNPN, CDR2 SVGIG (reference sequence). The time point: pretreatment peripheral blood. This receptor was obtained from a man in his 60s with urothelial cancer. Here the sequenced sample was PBMCs, taken around atezolizumab (anti-PD-L1) treatment. V and J are TRBV30 and TRBJ2-1; D gene ambiguous. The CDR3, as DNA: TGTGCCTGGAGTGTACCCAGGGAGCAGTTCTTC. Encoded protein: CAWSVPREQFF. Supplemented by reference TRBV30 and TRBJ2-1, the full variable domain reads SQTIHQWPATLVQPVGSPLSLECTVEGTSNPNLYWYRQAAGRGLQLLFYSVGIGQISSEVPQNLSASRPQDRQFILSSKKLLLSDSGFYLCAWSVPREQFFGPGTRLTVL.